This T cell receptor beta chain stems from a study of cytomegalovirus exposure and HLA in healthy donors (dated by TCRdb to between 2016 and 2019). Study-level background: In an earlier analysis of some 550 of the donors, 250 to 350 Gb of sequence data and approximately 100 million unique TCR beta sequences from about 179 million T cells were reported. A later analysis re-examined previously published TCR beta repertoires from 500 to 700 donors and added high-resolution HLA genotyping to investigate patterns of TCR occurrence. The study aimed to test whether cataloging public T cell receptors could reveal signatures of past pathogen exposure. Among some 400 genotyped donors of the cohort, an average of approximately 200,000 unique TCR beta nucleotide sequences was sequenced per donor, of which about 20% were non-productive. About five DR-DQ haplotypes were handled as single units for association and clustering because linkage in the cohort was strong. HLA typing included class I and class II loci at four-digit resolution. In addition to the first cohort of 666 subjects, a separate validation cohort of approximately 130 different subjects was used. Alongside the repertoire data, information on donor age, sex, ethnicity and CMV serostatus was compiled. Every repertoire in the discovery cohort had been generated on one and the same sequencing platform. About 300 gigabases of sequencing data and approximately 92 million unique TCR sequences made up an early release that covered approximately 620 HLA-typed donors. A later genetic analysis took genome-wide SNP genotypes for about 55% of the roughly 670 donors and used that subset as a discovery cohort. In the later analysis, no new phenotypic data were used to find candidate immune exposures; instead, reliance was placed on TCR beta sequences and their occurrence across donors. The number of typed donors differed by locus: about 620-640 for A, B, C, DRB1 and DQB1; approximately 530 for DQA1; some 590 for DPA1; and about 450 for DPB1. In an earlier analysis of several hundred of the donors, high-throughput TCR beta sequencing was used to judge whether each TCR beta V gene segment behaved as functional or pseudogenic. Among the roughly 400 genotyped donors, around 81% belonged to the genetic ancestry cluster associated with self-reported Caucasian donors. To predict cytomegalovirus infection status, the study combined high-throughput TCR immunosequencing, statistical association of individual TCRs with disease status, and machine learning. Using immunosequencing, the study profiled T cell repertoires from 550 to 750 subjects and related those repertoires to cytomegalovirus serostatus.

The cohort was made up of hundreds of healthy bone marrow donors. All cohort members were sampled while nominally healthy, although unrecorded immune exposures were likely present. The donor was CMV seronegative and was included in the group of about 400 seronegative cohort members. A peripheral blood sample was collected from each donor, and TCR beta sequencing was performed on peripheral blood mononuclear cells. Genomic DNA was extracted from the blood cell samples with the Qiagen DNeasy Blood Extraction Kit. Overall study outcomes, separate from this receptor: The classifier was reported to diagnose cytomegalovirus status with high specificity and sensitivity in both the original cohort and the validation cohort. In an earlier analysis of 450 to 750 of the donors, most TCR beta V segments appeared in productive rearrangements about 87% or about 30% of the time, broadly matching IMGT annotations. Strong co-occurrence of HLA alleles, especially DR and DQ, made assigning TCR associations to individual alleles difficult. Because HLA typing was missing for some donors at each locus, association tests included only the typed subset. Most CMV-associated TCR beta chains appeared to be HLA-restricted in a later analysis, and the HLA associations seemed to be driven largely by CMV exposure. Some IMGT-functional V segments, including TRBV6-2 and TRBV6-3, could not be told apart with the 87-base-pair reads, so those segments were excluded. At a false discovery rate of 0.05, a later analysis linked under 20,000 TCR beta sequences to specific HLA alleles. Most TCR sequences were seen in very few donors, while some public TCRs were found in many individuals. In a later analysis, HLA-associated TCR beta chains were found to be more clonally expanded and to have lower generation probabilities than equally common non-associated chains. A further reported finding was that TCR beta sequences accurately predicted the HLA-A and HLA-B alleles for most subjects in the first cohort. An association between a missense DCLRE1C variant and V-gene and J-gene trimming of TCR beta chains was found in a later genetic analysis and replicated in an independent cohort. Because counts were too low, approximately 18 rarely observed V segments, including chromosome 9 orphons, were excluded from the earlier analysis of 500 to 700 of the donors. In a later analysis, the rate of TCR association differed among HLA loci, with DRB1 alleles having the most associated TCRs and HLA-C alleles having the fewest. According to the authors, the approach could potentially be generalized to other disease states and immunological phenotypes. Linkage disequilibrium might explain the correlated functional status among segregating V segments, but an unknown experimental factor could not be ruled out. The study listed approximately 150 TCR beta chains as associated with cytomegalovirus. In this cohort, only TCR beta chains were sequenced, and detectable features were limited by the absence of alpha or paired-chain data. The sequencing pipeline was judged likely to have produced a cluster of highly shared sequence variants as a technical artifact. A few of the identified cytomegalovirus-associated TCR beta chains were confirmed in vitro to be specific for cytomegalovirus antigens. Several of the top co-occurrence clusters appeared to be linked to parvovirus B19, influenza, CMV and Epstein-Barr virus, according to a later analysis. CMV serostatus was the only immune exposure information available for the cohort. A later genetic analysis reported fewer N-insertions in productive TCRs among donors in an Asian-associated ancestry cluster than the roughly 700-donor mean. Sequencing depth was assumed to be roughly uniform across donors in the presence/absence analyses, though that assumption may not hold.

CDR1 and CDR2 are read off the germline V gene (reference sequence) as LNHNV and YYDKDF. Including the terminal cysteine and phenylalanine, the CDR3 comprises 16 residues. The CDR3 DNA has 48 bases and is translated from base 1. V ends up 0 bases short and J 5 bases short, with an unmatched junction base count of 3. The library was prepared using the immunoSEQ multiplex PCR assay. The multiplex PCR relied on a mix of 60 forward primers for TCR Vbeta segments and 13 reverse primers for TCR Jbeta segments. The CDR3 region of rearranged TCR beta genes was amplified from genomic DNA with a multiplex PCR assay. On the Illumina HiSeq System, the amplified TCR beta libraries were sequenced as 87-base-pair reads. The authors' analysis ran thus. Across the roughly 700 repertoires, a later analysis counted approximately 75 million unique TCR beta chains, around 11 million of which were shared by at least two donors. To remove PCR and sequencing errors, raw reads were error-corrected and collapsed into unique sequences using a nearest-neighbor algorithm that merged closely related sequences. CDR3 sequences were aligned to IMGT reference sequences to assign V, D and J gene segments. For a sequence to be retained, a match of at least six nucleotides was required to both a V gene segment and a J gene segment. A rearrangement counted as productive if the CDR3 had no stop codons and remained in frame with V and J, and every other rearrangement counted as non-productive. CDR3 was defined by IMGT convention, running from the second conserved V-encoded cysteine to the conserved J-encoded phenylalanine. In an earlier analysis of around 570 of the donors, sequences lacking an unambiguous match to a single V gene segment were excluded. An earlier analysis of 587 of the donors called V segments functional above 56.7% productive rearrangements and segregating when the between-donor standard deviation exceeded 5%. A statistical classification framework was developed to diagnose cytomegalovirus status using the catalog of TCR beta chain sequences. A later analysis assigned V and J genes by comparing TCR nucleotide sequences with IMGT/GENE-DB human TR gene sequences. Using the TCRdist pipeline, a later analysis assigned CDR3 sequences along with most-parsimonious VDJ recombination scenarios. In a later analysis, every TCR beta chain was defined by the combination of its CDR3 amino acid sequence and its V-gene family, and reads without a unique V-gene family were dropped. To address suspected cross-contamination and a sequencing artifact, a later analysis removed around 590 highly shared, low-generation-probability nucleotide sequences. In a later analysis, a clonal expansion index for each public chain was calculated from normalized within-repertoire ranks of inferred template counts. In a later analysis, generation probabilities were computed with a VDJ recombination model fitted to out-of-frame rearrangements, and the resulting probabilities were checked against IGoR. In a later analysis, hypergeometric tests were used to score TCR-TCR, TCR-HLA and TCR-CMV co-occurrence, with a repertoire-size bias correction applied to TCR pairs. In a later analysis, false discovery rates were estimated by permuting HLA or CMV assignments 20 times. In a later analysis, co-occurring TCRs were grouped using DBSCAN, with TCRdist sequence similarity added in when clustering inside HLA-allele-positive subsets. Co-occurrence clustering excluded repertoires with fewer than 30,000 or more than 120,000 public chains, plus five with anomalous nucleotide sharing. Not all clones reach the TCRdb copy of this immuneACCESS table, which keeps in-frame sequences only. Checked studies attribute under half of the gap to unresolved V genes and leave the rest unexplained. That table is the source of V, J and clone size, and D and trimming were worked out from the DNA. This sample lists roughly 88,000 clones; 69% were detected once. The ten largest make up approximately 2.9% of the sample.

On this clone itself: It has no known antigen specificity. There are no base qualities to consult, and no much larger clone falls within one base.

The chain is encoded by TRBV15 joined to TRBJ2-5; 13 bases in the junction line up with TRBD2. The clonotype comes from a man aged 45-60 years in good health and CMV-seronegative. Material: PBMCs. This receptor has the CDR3 CATSRDTSGGAETQYF. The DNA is TGTGCCACCAGCAGAGATACTAGCGGGGGGGCGGAGACCCAGTACTTC.